This T cell receptor beta chain appears in the sequencing data of a study of blood T cell repertoires in COVID-19 (dated by TCRdb to the early 2020s). As for the study more broadly: The collaborator samples originated in the United States, Italy and Spain and spanned the acute and convalescent phases of COVID-19. The prospective study material was composed of cDNA or gDNA derived from T cells, B-cell-depleted T cells, or PBMCs. Deeply sampled blood TCRbeta repertoires from subjects exposed to, actively infected with, or recovered from COVID-19 were included in the dataset. The repertoires were released in a freely available public database meant as a resource for research on the immune response to SARS-CoV-2. The samples were drawn from two sources: the first 160 participants of the ongoing ImmuneRACE study, and fewer than 1,500 subjects contributed by 6 global collaborators. Sample metadata almost always included a de-identified subject ID, COVID-19 status, age in years and sex. Where available, HLA class I and class II types were obtained from metadata supplied by the sample provider rather than from assay-based typing.

The immunoSEQ Assay, a bias-controlled multiplex PCR, was used to amplify TCRbeta CDR3 regions from genomic DNA. As for the authors' bioinformatics: Within the assay, amplification of reference gene primers was used to estimate how many nucleated cells each sample contained. Sequence reads were collapsed and filtered to measure the absolute abundance of every unique TCRbeta CDR3 rearrangement. For each sample, productive Simpson clonality was calculated as the square root of Simpson's diversity index across productive rearrangements. TCRdb took this table from immuneACCESS and kept in-frame rearrangements with V and J called. Such tables lack part of the clones; where checked against another copy, unresolved V genes explain under half of the gap, and the rest is unexplained. V and J calls plus clone size are reproduced from that table; the DNA served to infer D and trimming. The sample table shows about 100,000 clones, and about 88% are seen once. Clones ranked in the top ten supply approximately 1.8% of the sample.

Points the paper makes about the study in general: How much clinical and demographic metadata was included differed by source and by participant, and the metadata was provided uncurated.

With regard to this clone: The antigen it binds to is not known. Base qualities were left out, and no much larger clone turns up one base away.

Based on the germline V gene, the CDR1 and CDR2 sequences are SGHTA and FQGNSA. At the junction V is shortened by 5 bases and J by 9 bases; bases outside the gene matches: 18. The CDR3 numbers 16 residues from cysteine through phenylalanine. The entry retains the CDR3 DNA only, 48 bases that are in frame from base 1. Collaborating institutions collected whole blood in K2EDTA tubes following their own protocols. Collaborator samples were shipped for TCRbeta analysis as frozen whole blood, isolated PBMCs, or DNA extracted from either sample type. Sequencing was carried out using peripheral blood. Rearrangement joined TRBV7-2 to TRBJ2-5; TRBD1 matches 7 bases in the middle. This TCR came from a man aged 80 or over with acute or convalescent COVID-19. Read as DNA, the sequence is TGTGCCAGCAGCCCGAGACAGGGAACCGTACGAGTAGCCCAGTACTTC. It encodes CASSPRQGTVRVAQYF.